This T cell receptor beta chain was profiled in a study of T-cell memory formation after mild COVID-19. The ends lost 1 base at V and 0 bases at J; junction bases unmatched: 3. The CDR3 runs 15 residues. Looked up from germline, CDR1 is SGHDT and CDR2 is YYEEEE. TCRdb fed the 5' RACE reads into MiXCR, producing one record per CDR3 protein. The sample comprises 180,000 or so distinct CDR3 sequences, 11% of which are singletons, and roughly 3.8% rests with the top ten. This clonotype was seen many times. The V call is TRBV5-6, the J call TRBJ2-7; TRBD1 matches 8 bases. Sequenced: PBMCs or a T cell subset sorted from them (not recorded which). This TCR was recovered from a man aged 18 to 30 who had mild COVID-19 (a few samples of this study predate the infection). Cell type and time point are not known. As DNA, the CDR3 is TGTGCCAGCAGCTTGTTGGACAGGGACTCCTACGAGCAGTACTTC. Translation: CASSLLDRDSYEQYF.